This TCR beta chain derives from a study of cytotoxic CD8 clonotypes in ibrutinib-treated CLL. Sequenced by immunoSEQ multiplex PCR; TCRdb stores in-frame clones only, minus some. This sample has 110,000 to 150,000 clones, with around three quarters found just once. This CDR3 is 16 amino acids long. The V end was cut by 1 base, the J end by 1 base, with 12 bases between. The germline gives CDR1 LNHDA, CDR2 SQIVND (reference sequence). This sequence joins TRBV19 and TRBJ2-3, with D perhaps matching TRBD2 (6 bases). Source: PBMCs, taken after 12 months of ibrutinib treatment. This clonotype was obtained from a human donor with chronic lymphocytic leukemia. The CDR3 loop reads CASSIVGTVGTDTQYF. In DNA, the CDR3 is TGTGCCAGTAGTATAGTGGGGACTGTCGGCACAGATACGCAGTATTTT.